What follows are 24 T cell receptor beta chains derived from one specimen sequenced in a study of response to subunit inactivated influenza vaccine. MiXCR, run by TCRdb on the RT-PCR reads, gives a single entry per CDR3 protein. The sample carries about 780,000 distinct CDR3 sequences, around 18% recorded once. Sequencing was performed on PBMCs from blood, taken around 5 days after vaccination. The receptor source for this set is a man aged 50 to 59 who received an inactivated influenza vaccine.

The rearrangement joins TRBV4-2 to TRBJ1-1, with D possibly being TRBD1 (5 bases). CDR3 length: 16 residues. Germline loops: CDR1 LGHNA, CDR2 YNFKEQ. Deletions cut 1 base from V and 1 base from J, with 13 bases between. This CDR3 reads CASSQGPSDRNTEAFF. The CDR3 region has the DNA TGTGCCAGCAGCCAAGGTCCCTCCGACAGGAACACTGAAGCTTTCTTT.

This clonotype was counted ten times or more. The rearrangement uses TRBV28 and TRBJ2-2, with no clear D. Per the germline V gene, CDR1 is MDHEN and CDR2 is SYDVKM. This CDR3 has 12 amino acids. V was shortened by 3 bases and J by 6 bases, with 5 bases between the two germline ends. The CDR3 coding sequence is TGTGCCAGCAGTTTCGGAGCCGGGGAGCTGTTTTTT. Its protein product is CASSFGAGELFF.

The chain is built from TRBV29-1 and TRBJ2-7; D gene ambiguous. The germline V gene has CDR1 SQVTM and CDR2 ANQGSEA. This CDR3 has 12 amino acids. V shed 5 bases and J shed 6 bases, with 14 bases lying between them. The CDR3, as DNA: TGCAGCGTTCAAACGCCACTGGGCGAGCAGTACTTC. Translation gives CSVQTPLGEQYF.

This clonotype was seen a handful of times. The chain links TRBV7-9 to TRBJ2-5; D perhaps matches TRBD1 (6 bases). The CDR3 is made up of 14 amino acids. Trimming left V 0 bases short and J 7 bases short, with 12 bases between. From germline, CDR1 is SEHNR and CDR2 FQNEAQ (reference sequence). CDR3 residues: CASSLAGGLATQYF. The CDR3 DNA reads as TGTGCCAGCAGCTTAGCTGGGGGCTTGGCGACCCAGTACTTC.

The chain combines TRBV29-1 with TRBJ1-2, with 7 nucleotides matching TRBD1. Germline V gives CDR1 SQVTM, CDR2 ANQGSEA. This CDR3 is 12 amino acids long. V was pared by 7 bases and J by 2 bases, with 4 bases of the junction left unmatched. This CDR3 reads CSGTRGNYGYTF. CDR3 bases: TGCAGCGGGACCAGGGGGAACTATGGCTACACCTTC.

This clonotype appeared many times. The chain links TRBV20-1 to TRBJ2-1; D not resolved. Trimming shortened V by 0 bases and J by 2 bases, and 5 bases separated the two germline ends. The CDR3 has 13 residues. Germline CDR1 DFQATT, CDR2 SNEGSKA (reference sequence). Here the CDR3 DNA reads TGCAGTGCTAGAGAGGGTGCCTACAATGAGCAGTTCTTC. As protein: CSAREGAYNEQFF.

This clonotype was recorded a few times. J is TRBJ1-1 and V is TRBV5-6; 7 bases fit TRBD1. The CDR3 consists of 11 residues. The J segment lost 7 bases and the V segment lost 5 bases, leaving 2 bases of the junction unmatched. Germline CDR1 and CDR2: SGHDT and YYEEEE. CDR3: CASSWDSEAFF. For the CDR3, the DNA is TGTGCCAGCAGTTGGGACAGTGAAGCTTTCTTT.

The rearrangement uses TRBV6-1 and TRBJ1-2; D gene uncertain. Germline V CDR1 and CDR2: MNHNS, SASEGT. The CDR3 loop spans 16 amino acids. V lost 7 bases to trimming and J lost 4 bases, with 22 bases between them. The CDR3: CASKNVEGHAIYGYTF. Here the CDR3 DNA reads TGTGCCAGCAAGAACGTCGAGGGTCACGCTATCTATGGCTACACCTTC.

This clonotype appeared a few times. The rearrangement joins TRBV28 to TRBJ2-1, with D tentatively TRBD2 (6 bases). The CDR3 is 13 residues long. CDR1 is MDHEN and CDR2 is SYDVKM in the germline V gene. Trimming took 4 bases from V and 3 from J, leaving 7 bases between them. The CDR3 DNA reads as TGTGCCAGCAGTTCGCGGGACTACAATGAGCAGTTCTTC. As protein: CASSSRDYNEQFF.

This clonotype showed up just a few times. CDR3 nucleotides: TGCAGTGCTAGAGTCCCCGGACGAACGGGGAATGAGCAGTTCTTC. This codes for CSARVPGRTGNEQFF. The rearrangement uses TRBV20-1 and TRBJ2-1, with a weak D call TRBD2 (5 bases). Deletions cut 1 base from V and 7 bases from J, with 17 bases between. CDR1 DFQATT and CDR2 SNEGSKA come from the germline V gene (reference sequence). The CDR3 length is 15 residues.

This clonotype was picked up a small number of times. The V call is TRBV11-2, the J call TRBJ2-6, with D perhaps given as TRBD1 or TRBD2 (6 bases each). The CDR3 has 18 residues. Trimming pared 0 bases from V and 0 bases from J, leaving 12 bases between. Germline V gene data show CDR1 as SGHAT and CDR2 as FQNNGV. CDR3: CASSLEVGGSSGANVLTF. CDR3 nucleotides: TGTGCCAGCAGCTTAGAAGTAGGGGGGAGCTCTGGGGCCAACGTCCTGACTTTC.

As concerns this clonotype: A read error is possible here, since a much larger clone lies one base away. In DNA, the CDR3 is TGTGCCAGCAGTTCCGGGAGGAGGAGTGGGCAGACCCACTACTTC. This gives the protein CASSSGRRSGQTHYF. The genes are TRBV12-3 or TRBV12-4 and TRBJ2-5, with 7 bases lining up with TRBD2. CDR3 length: 15 amino acids.

This rearrangement joins TRBV6-2 or TRBV6-3 to TRBJ1-5; a weak D match, TRBD1 (6 bases). The CDR3 is made up of 13 amino acids. Germline CDR1 reads MNHEY; CDR2 reads SVGEGT. Trimming left V 11 bases short and J 7 bases short, with 18 bases between. CDR3 loop: CASLGQSGQPQHF. The CDR3 DNA reads TGTGCCTCCCTTGGACAGAGCGGGCAGCCCCAGCATTTT.

This clonotype was counted a few times. The chain uses TRBV20-1 and TRBJ1-4, with 7 bases aligning to TRBD1. In germline, CDR1 is DFQATT, CDR2 SNEGSKA (reference sequence). V gave up 3 bases and J gave up 8 bases; unmatched junction bases: 9. The CDR3 loop spans 14 amino acids. In nucleotides, the CDR3 is TGCAGTGCTAGTCACAGGGGATTTGGGGAAAAACTGTTTTTT. As protein: CSASHRGFGEKLFF.

This clonotype was detected many times. The V gene is TRBV10-3, the J gene TRBJ2-7; maybe TRBD1 (6 bases). V was trimmed by 10 bases and J by 2 bases, leaving 18 bases between them. The CDR3 is made up of 14 amino acids. In germline, CDR1 is ENHRY, CDR2 SYGVKD. The CDR3 protein is CATENWDTTYEQYF. CDR3 DNA sequence: TGTGCCACCGAGAATTGGGACACTACCTACGAGCAGTACTTC.

In its sample, this clonotype was seen a few times. CDR3 protein: CASRKSTGYNEQFF. As DNA, the CDR3 is TGTGCCAGCAGAAAATCGACAGGTTACAATGAGCAGTTCTTC. V and J are TRBV6-1 and TRBJ2-1, with D perhaps TRBD1 (6 bases). The CDR3 extends over 14 amino acids. Trimming shortened V by 6 bases and J by 4 bases, and 13 bases separated the two germline ends. Germline CDR1 MNHNS, CDR2 SASEGT.

In its sample, this clonotype was seen a few times. The V call is TRBV7-2, the J call TRBJ2-7; D is possibly TRBD1 or TRBD2 (5 bases each). Germline CDR1 is SGHTA and CDR2 is FQGNSA. With 5 bases removed from V and 0 bases from J, the gap between germline ends came to 11 bases. CDR3 size: 14 residues. The CDR3 DNA is TGTGCCAGCAGCCTATGGGACGGCTCCTACGAGCAGTACTTC. Amino acids: CASSLWDGSYEQYF.

Turning to this clonotype: At one of its ends the junction is not consistent with the germline gene, which may arise from a read error. The chain has TRBV5-6 and TRBJ2-2; D unclear. The CDR3 length is 15 residues. Germline V CDR1 and CDR2: SGHDT, YYEEEE. The CDR3 region has the DNA TGTGCCAGCTGCTTCTTCTTCTCGAGCACCGGGGAGCTGTTTTTT. It is translated as CASCFFFSSTGELFF.

This clonotype has at least ten counts. The chain recombines TRBV4-2 with TRBJ1-4; 11 positions match TRBD1. V trimming: 2 bases; J trimming: 0 bases; junction bases outside the gene matches: 2. The CDR3 has 17 residues. Germline lookup yields CDR1 LGHNA and CDR2 YNFKEQ. CDR3 in amino acids: CASSQPGQGATNEKLFF. The CDR3 region has the DNA TGTGCCAGCAGCCAACCGGGACAGGGGGCAACTAATGAAAAACTGTTTTTT.

This sequence joins TRBV28 and TRBJ2-1; 10 positions match TRBD2. CDR1 is MDHEN, CDR2 SYDVKM, per germline. Germline trimming cut 6 bases from V and 1 base from J; bases unmatched to any gene: 9. This CDR3 has 17 amino acids. Written as DNA, the CDR3 is TGTGCCAGCAGCCCTTCTAGCGGGAGAGCTTCCTACAATGAGCAGTTCTTC. As protein: CASSPSSGRASYNEQFF.

The gene calls are TRBV10-3 and TRBJ1-3; D is unclear. CDR1 is ENHRY and CDR2 is SYGVKD in the germline V gene. CDR3 length: 14 amino acids. V was trimmed by 6 bases and J by 0 bases, leaving 9 bases between them. The CDR3 nucleotides read TGTGCCATCAGCGAACAGCTCTCTGGAAACACCATATATTTT. Translating gives CAISEQLSGNTIYF.

This clonotype has just a few counts. The chain has TRBV7-3 and TRBJ2-2; weak D call: TRBD2 (6 bases). V lost 5 bases and J 5 bases, leaving 15 bases between the germline ends. The germline CDR1 and CDR2 sequences are SGHTA and FQGTGA. This CDR3 comprises 15 residues. CDR3 protein: CASSRGTPGTGELFF. The DNA of the CDR3 is TGTGCCAGCAGCCGCGGGACTCCCGGAACCGGGGAGCTGTTTTTT. The whole variable domain, remainder taken from reference TRBV7-3 and TRBJ2-2, is GAGVSQTPSNKVTEKGKYVELRCDPISGHTALYWYRQSLGQGPEFLIYFQGTGAADDSGLPNDRFFAVRPEGSVSTLKIQRTERGDSAVYLCASSRGTPGTGELFFGEGSRLTVL.

The chain joins TRBV5-4 to TRBJ2-3, with TRBD2 matching over 8 bases. Germline assignment: CDR1 SGHNT and CDR2 YYREEE (reference sequence). The CDR3 extends over 15 amino acids. The junction had 4 bases not matched to a gene; V was cut back by 3 bases and J by 1 base. This CDR3 reads CASSSSTSGTDTQYF. CDR3 bases: TGTGCCAGCAGCTCCTCGACTAGCGGCACAGATACGCAGTATTTT.

In DNA form, the CDR3 reads TGTGCCAGCAGCCCCCGCGGGGGCGGGAGTAACGGGGAGCTGTTTTTT. This codes for CASSPRGGGSNGELFF. The chain carries TRBV7-2 and TRBJ2-2, with a possible D match to TRBD2 (7 bases). The V gene lost 5 bases and the J gene lost 7 bases, with 20 bases spanning the gap. Per germline, CDR1 SGHTA and CDR2 FQGNSA. This CDR3 has 16 residues.